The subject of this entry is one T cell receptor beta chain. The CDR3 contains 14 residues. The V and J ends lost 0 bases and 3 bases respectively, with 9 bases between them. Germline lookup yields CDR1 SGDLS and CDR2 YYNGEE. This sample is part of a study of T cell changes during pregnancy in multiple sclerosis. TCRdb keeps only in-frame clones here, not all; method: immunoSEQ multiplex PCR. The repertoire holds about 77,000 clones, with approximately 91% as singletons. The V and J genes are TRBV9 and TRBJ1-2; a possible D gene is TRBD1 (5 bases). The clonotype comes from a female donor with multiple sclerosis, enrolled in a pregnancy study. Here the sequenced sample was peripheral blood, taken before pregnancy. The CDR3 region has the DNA TGTGCCAGCAGCGTAGGGGGCGTAGACTATGGCTACACCTTC. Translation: CASSVGGVDYGYTF.